This TCR beta chain was identified during a study of OX40 agonist ivuxolimab in advanced cancers. Turning to the study itself: Aged about 20 to 85 with a mean of roughly 65 years, they were about 78% male. Patients achieving partial responses numbered three: one hepatocellular carcinoma case and two cutaneous melanoma cases. Study-wide results and caveats: At doses 0.1 to 3.0 mg/kg, CD4+ and CD8+ clones expanded.

This CDR3 is 15 amino acids long. V shed 3 bases, J shed 8 bases, and the junction held 6 bases outside the gene matches. Germline V gene sequence: CDR1 LNHNV, CDR2 YYDKDF (reference sequence). TCRdb's copy holds only in-frame clones and misses some; the assay was immunoSEQ multiplex PCR. The sample lists about 27,000 clones, under 90% occurring once. As regards this clone: The antigen is unknown.

The input for sequencing was CD4+ or CD8+ T cells sorted from blood, taken in a trial of the OX40 agonist ivuxolimab. V gene TRBV15 combines with J gene TRBJ1-4; TRBD1 aligns across 10 bases. The source of this sequence is an adult with an advanced solid tumor such as melanoma, head and neck, liver or kidney cancer. CDR3 region: CATSSRQGAKEKLFF. CDR3 nucleotides: TGTGCCACCAGCAGCCGACAGGGGGCGAAGGAAAAACTGTTTTTT. Combining the CDR3 with reference TRBV15 and TRBJ1-4 gives the whole variable domain DAMVIQNPRYQVTQFGKPVTLSCSQTLNHNVMYWYQQKSSQAPKLLFHYYDKDFNNEADTPDNFQSRRPNTSFCFLDIRSPGLGDTAMYLCATSSRQGAKEKLFFGSGTQLSVL.